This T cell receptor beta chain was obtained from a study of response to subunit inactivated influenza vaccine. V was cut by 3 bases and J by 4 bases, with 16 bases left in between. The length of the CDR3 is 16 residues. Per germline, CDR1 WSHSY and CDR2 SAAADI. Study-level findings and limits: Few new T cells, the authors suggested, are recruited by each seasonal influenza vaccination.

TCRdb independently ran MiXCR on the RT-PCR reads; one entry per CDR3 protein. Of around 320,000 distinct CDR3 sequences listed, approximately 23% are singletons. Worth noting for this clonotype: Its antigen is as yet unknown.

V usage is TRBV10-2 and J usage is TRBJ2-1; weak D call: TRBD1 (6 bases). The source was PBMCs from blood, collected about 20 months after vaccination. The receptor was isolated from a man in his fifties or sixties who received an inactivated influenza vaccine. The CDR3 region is CASSDRGQFYYNEQFF. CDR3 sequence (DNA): TGCGCCAGCAGTGACCGAGGACAGTTCTATTACAATGAGCAGTTCTTC.